This T cell receptor beta chain is from a study of T cell responses to AZD1222 COVID-19 vaccine. Produced via immunoSEQ multiplex PCR; TCRdb's table is partial and in-frame only. The sample gives about 130,000 clones, 65% to 90% of which show up once; around 22% is in the top ten. Germline CDR1 SGHRS, CDR2 YFSETQ. V was trimmed by 4 bases and J by 9 bases, leaving 14 bases between them. CDR3 size: 14 residues. Study outcomes and limitations: Vaccine-related CD4 TCRs covered spike, predominating at 160-218 and 743-854.

Note on this clone: Its antigen is as yet unknown.

The sequences come from peripheral blood, collected on day 0 of AZD1222 vaccination. The clonotype comes from an adult in good health. J is TRBJ1-6 and V is TRBV5-1; weak D call: TRBD1 (6 bases). CDR3 sequence (DNA): TGCGCCAGCAGCCCACCCAACAGGGTTTCACCCCTCCACTTT. This gives the protein CASSPPNRVSPLHF.